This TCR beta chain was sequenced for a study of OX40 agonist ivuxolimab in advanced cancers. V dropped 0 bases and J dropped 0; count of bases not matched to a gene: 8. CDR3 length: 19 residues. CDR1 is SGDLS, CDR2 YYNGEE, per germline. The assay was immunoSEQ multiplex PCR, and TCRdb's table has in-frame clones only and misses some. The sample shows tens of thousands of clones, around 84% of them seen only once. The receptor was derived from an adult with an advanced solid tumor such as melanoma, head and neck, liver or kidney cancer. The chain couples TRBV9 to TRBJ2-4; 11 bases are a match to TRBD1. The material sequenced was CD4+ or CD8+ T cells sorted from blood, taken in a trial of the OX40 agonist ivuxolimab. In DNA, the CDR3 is TGTGCCAGCAGCGTAGGGGACAGGGGGATAGCAGTAGCCAAAAACATTCAGTACTTC. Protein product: CASSVGDRGIAVAKNIQYF.